The clone carrying this T cell receptor delta chain occurred a few times. TCRdb's protein for this DNA is that of a much larger clone and differs from the translation at residue 12, likely a read error; the protein shown is the DNA translation. TCRdb redid clone calling on the RT-PCR reads using CATT. Of about 1,300 delta-chain clones in the sample, less than 2% were seen once. This entry belongs to a study of gamma-delta T cells after stem cell transplantation. Sequencing was performed on gamma-delta T cells. The TCR was taken from a human donor. It is not recorded whose cells these are; they may come from a transplant donor.

The CDR3 reads CACDTIAGGSPHTDKLIF. The CDR3 DNA is TGTGCCTGTGACACGATCGCTGGGGGATCCCCGCACACCGATAAACTCATCTTT. This sequence joins TRDV2 and TRDJ1; 9 bases align to TRDD3. V lost 1 base to trimming and J lost 0 bases; unmatched junction nucleotides: 11. The V gene's germline CDR1 is GEAIGNYY and CDR2 EKD. The CDR3 loop spans 18 amino acids.